Listed below are T cell receptor beta chains from one sample, sequenced in a study of T cells after posttransplantation cyclophosphamide. Generated by immunoSEQ multiplex PCR, the TCRdb table keeps only in-frame clones and is missing some. The sample shows fewer than 40,000 clones, about 90% of them seen only once. Sequenced: PBMCs. The receptors derive from a middle-aged woman with a blood cancer, CMV-positive, and with a related stem cell donor. Both conserved end residues are part of each CDR3. D genes are given only for firm matches. Not every row has a clone size; where given, it reads once, few, many or a size class.

TRBJ2-3 TRBD2 TRBV5-6 . TGTGCCAGCAACCGCGGGGGGACCTACACAGATACGCAGTATTTT CASNRGGTYTDTQYF
TRBJ1-2 . TRBV15 once TGTGCCACCAGCAGAGCGGGGGGACCTTCTAACTATGGCTACACCTTC CATSRAGGPSNYGYTF
TRBJ2-1 TRBD2 TRBV7-8 . TGTGCCAGCAGCTTAGTTCTAGCGGGGGTAACCAATGAGCAGTTCTTC CASSLVLAGVTNEQFF
TRBJ1-3 . TRBV5-1 . TGCGCCAGCAGCATAGGGGCAGCTGGAAACACCATATATTTT CASSIGAAGNTIYF
TRBJ2-7 TRBD1 TRBV6-5 . TGTGCCAGCAGTCGACAGGGGGTGGGCGAGCAGTACTTC CASSRQGVGEQYF
TRBJ1-4 . TRBV7-2 . TGTGCCAGCAGCTTAGTAGGTGGCGGGGGGCCTGGAAAACTGTTTTTT CASSLVGGGGPGKLFF
TRBJ2-2 TRBD1 TRBV11-2 . TGTGCCAGCAGCCTCGGACAGGCCGGGGAGCTGTTTTTT CASSLGQAGELFF
TRBJ1-6 . TRBV11-2 . TGTGCCAGCAGCACCAGACAGAATTCACCCCTCCACTTT CASSTRQNSPLHF
TRBJ2-7 TRBD2 TRBV6-1 . TGTGCCAGCAGTCCTCTAGCGGGGGGGCGGGCCGAGCAGTACTTC CASSPLAGGRAEQYF
TRBJ1-1 . TRBV2 . TGTGCCAGCAGTGAATTTGCGGGGCAAGGCACTGAAGCTTTCTTT CASSEFAGQGTEAFF
TRBJ1-5 TRBD1 TRBV5-6 . TGTGCCAGCAGCCTTAACAGGGGAATAAGCAATCAGCCCCAGCATTTT CASSLNRGISNQPQHF
TRBJ2-7 . TRBV27 . TGTGCCAGCAGTTTATCCGGGAGCAAGTACGAGCAGTACTTC CASSLSGSKYEQYF
TRBJ2-2 . TRBV5-1 once TGCGCCAGCAGCGCATCACAGGGGAACACCGGGGAGCTGTTTTTT CASSASQGNTGELFF
TRBJ2-3 TRBD2 TRBV15 . TGTGCCACCAGATGGGGACTAGCTCAGATAGATACGCAGTATTTT CATRWGLAQIDTQYF
TRBJ1-2 TRBD1 TRBV5-5 . TGTGCCAGCAGCTGGAAGGGGACAGCCGTGGTCGAGGGCTACACCTTC CASSWKGTAVVEGYTF
TRBJ2-1 TRBD1 TRBV10-1 . TGCGCCAGCAGTCGGACAGGAGGTTCCTACAATGAGCAGTTCTTC CASSRTGGSYNEQFF
TRBJ2-7 . TRBV15 . TGTGCCACCAGCAGAGATAATTTGGCAGGGCGCTACGAGCAGTACTTC CATSRDNLAGRYEQYF
TRBJ1-4 . TRBV7-2 few TGTGCCAGCAGCTTCGGGAGGCGAGGTGAAAAACTGTTTTTT CASSFGRRGEKLFF
TRBJ1-1 . TRBV9 medium-sized TGTGCCAGCAGCCCGACCGCCGGGGGCACTGAAGCTTTCTTT CASSPTAGGTEAFF
TRBJ2-1 . TRBV7-3 . TGTGCCAGCAGCCTAGCCAGGGGAATCTACAATGAGCAGTTCTTC CASSLARGIYNEQFF
TRBJ2-7 . TRBV7-9 . TGTGCCAGCAGCTTGGCAGGGGACTACTACGAGCAGTACTTC CASSLAGDYYEQYF
TRBJ2-1 . TRBV6-6 once TGTGCCAGCAGATACCGGCAGGGGAAGGATGAGCAGTTCTTC CASRYRQGKDEQFF
TRBJ2-3 TRBD1 TRBV14 . TGTGCCAGCAGCCAAGGGGGACAGGGGGCAGGAGATACGCAGTATTTT CASSQGGQGAGDTQYF
TRBJ2-7 . TRBV9 . TGTGCCAGCAGCGTAGCAGGGGCAGGGACCTACGAGCAGTACTTC CASSVAGAGTYEQYF
TRBJ1-4 TRBD1 TRBV27 . TGTGCCAGCAGTTTACGTCCGGGACAGGGTCCCGAAAAACTGTTTTTT CASSLRPGQGPEKLFF
TRBJ1-2 . TRBV4-1 . TGCGCCAGCAGCCAAGACCAGGGGAACGTCTATGGCTACACCTTC CASSQDQGNVYGYTF
TRBJ1-6 . TRBV4-1 once TGCGCCAGTCACAGGGTCAATTCACCCCTCCACTTT CASHRVNSPLHF